Listed below are T cell receptor beta chains from one sample, sequenced in a study of technical replicates of blood from a handful of donors. Libraries were prepared by immunoSEQ multiplex PCR; TCRdb keeps only in-frame clonotypes and omits some of them. The sample yields under 85,000 clones, under 98% seen once. Material: T cells isolated from PBMCs. The receptors here all came from a human donor in good health. The CDR3 runs from the conserved cysteine through the conserved F or W. Fields, in order: D gene, V gene, clone size, J gene, CDR3 DNA, CDR3 protein. A D gene is named only where the DNA matches it firmly. For some rows the clone size is stated as once, few or many, or as a class when expanded; others skip it.

-,TRBV11-1,-,TRBJ1-1,TGTGCCAGCAGCTTTGAAGAAGGGAGCACTGAAGCTTTCTTT,CASSFEEGSTEAFF
TRBD2,TRBV29-1,-,TRBJ2-1,TGCAGCGTTGATTGGGGGACTAGCGGTAACAATGAGCAGTTCTTC,CSVDWGTSGNNEQFF
TRBD2,TRBV7-9,-,TRBJ2-1,TGTGCCAGCAGCTTAAAGAGGGAGGGCCCAAACAATGAGCAGTTCTTC,CASSLKREGPNNEQFF
-,TRBV5-6,-,TRBJ2-7,TGTGCCAGCAGCTTTAACTACGAGCAGTACTTC,CASSFNYEQYF
TRBD2,TRBV27,-,TRBJ2-7,TGTGCCAGCAGTTTCAACGGGAGGCCGGGGGAGCAGTACTTC,CASSFNGRPGEQYF
-,TRBV7-8,-,TRBJ2-7,TGTGCCAGCAGCTTAGGGCCGAACTACGAGCAGTACTTC,CASSLGPNYEQYF
-,TRBV5-4,-,TRBJ1-2,TGTGCCAGCAGGGGAGATAGCTACACCTTC,CASRGDSYTF
TRBD2,TRBV7-3,-,TRBJ2-7,TGTGCCAGCAGCTTAGGGGGCCCTAGCGGGACCGACCCGCAGCAGTACTTC,CASSLGGPSGTDPQQYF
-,TRBV21-1,-,TRBJ2-1,TGTGCCAGCAGGACAGGAAGTGATGAGCAGTTCTTC,CASRTGSDEQFF
-,TRBV5-1,-,TRBJ1-2,TGCGCCAGCAGACAGGAAAACTATGGCTACACCTTC,CASRQENYGYTF
TRBD1,TRBV5-1,-,TRBJ1-2,TGCGCCAGCACCCGGGACAGGGGGTATGGCTACACCTTC,CASTRDRGYGYTF
-,TRBV5-1,-,TRBJ2-3,TGCGCCAGCAGCTTGAGGATAGCGGAAAGCACAGATACGCAGTATTTT,CASSLRIAESTDTQYF
-,TRBV5-1,once,TRBJ2-3,TGCGCCAGCAGCTTGGCGGGAAGCAGCACAGATACGCAGTATTTT,CASSLAGSSTDTQYF
TRBD2,TRBV2,-,TRBJ2-1,TGTGCCAGCAGTGAACTAGCGGCCTACAATGAGCAGTTCTTC,CASSELAAYNEQFF
-,TRBV6-1,-,TRBJ1-2,TGTGCCAGCTGTTTGACCCGGACTGACGGCTACACCTTC,CASCLTRTDGYTF
-,TRBV5-5,-,TRBJ1-5,TGTGCCAGCAGCTTGGATATGGGGGGGCTTCAGCATTTT,CASSLDMGGLQHF
-,TRBV28,-,TRBJ1-5,TGTGCCAGCAGTCAGGGACTTCAGCCCCAGCATTTT,CASSQGLQPQHF
-,TRBV11-2,-,TRBJ2-4,TGTGCCAGCAGCGCGCTTAGGAGGAACATTCAGTACTTC,CASSALRRNIQYF
-,TRBV6-1,-,TRBJ2-7,TGTGCCAGCAGCAACGGTCAGGTATACGGTTACGAGCAGTACTTC,CASSNGQVYGYEQYF
-,TRBV7-8,-,TRBJ2-1,TGTGCCAGCAGCTTATCGACTAGCAATGAGCAGTTCTTC,CASSLSTSNEQFF
TRBD1,TRBV7-6,-,TRBJ1-4,TGTGCCAGCAGCTTGGACAGGGAGAGCGAAAAACTGTTTTTT,CASSLDRESEKLFF
-,TRBV27,-,TRBJ1-5,TGTGCCAGCAGTTCTTGGGCAGGGAATCAGCCCCAGCATTTT,CASSSWAGNQPQHF
TRBD1,TRBV7-2,-,TRBJ2-7,TGTGCCAGCAGCTTAGCTTCCGGGACAGGGTACTACGAGCAGTACTTC,CASSLASGTGYYEQYF
-,TRBV27,-,TRBJ1-4,TGTGCCAGCAGCGACAGAGATAATGAAAAACTGTTTTTT,CASSDRDNEKLFF
TRBD2,TRBV28,-,TRBJ2-5,TGTGCCAGCAGTGGACTAGCGGAGTCGGAGGAGACCCAGTACTTC,CASSGLAESEETQYF
-,TRBV27,-,TRBJ1-5,TGTGCCGCGGGGAAGGGCAATCAGCCCCAGCATTTT,CAAGKGNQPQHF
-,TRBV4-1,-,TRBJ1-5,TGCGCCAGCAGCCAAGATCATAATCAGCCCCAGCATTTT,CASSQDHNQPQHF
-,TRBV19,-,TRBJ2-5,TGTGCCAGTAGCCTAAGGGGTTCGGAGACCCAGTACTTC,CASSLRGSETQYF
TRBD1,TRBV27,-,TRBJ2-7,TGTGCCAGCAGTTTACGGACAGGGGGCCTTTACGAGCAGTACTTC,CASSLRTGGLYEQYF
TRBD1,TRBV4-1,-,TRBJ1-2,TGCGCCAGCAGCCCGACAGGGAAGGATGGCTACACCTTC,CASSPTGKDGYTF